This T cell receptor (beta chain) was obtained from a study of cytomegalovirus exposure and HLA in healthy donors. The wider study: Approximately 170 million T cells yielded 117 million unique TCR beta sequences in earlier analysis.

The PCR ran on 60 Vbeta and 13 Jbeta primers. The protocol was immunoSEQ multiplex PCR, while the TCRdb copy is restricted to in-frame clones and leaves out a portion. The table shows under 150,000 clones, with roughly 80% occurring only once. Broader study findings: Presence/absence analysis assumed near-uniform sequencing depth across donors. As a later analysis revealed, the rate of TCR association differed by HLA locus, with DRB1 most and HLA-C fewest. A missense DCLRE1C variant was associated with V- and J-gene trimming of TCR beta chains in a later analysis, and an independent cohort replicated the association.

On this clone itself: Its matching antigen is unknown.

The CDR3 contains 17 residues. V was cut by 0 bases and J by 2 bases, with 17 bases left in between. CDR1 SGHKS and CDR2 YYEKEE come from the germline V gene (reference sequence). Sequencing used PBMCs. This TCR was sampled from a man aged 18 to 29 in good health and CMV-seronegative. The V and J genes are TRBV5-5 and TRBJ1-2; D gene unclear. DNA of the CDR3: TGTGCCAGCAGCTTGGCGGGTCGGTCCAGACTAAACTATGGCTACACCTTC. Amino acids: CASSLAGRSRLNYGYTF.